The 8 T cell receptor beta chains below all came from one sample that was sequenced in a study of cytomegalovirus exposure and HLA in healthy donors. Primers for the PCR totalled 60 Vbeta and 13 Jbeta. TCRdb keeps only in-frame clones here, not all; method: immunoSEQ multiplex PCR. Among 150,000 or so clones listed, just under 75% were seen once. The specimen was PBMCs. Receptor source: a woman younger than 35 in good health and CMV-seronegative.

The chain recombines TRBV7-9 with TRBJ1-1, with D perhaps TRBD1 (6 bases). In germline, CDR1 is SEHNR, CDR2 FQNEAQ (reference sequence). The CDR3 spans 17 residues. Trimming removed 1 base from V and 5 bases from J, with 20 bases in between. The CDR3 coding sequence is TGTGCCAGCAGCTTAGTTGCCCTCCGGACAGTGGGAACTGAAGCTTTCTTT. This sequence encodes CASSLVALRTVGTEAFF.

This clone was counted only a few times. This sequence joins TRBV28 and TRBJ2-3; 7 bases are shared with TRBD2. The CDR3 is 15 residues long. V shed 2 bases and J 2 bases; nucleotides not matched to a gene: 4. CDR1 and CDR2 from the germline V gene are MDHEN and SYDVKM. Written as DNA, the CDR3 is TGTGCCAGCAGTTTAGGGAGCGGGGACACAGATACGCAGTATTTT. Amino acid sequence: CASSLGSGDTDTQYF.

The chain recombines TRBV28 with TRBJ2-5; 11 bases line up with TRBD1. Germline V lookup: CDR1 MDHEN, CDR2 SYDVKM. Losses at the gene ends were 6 bases for V and 13 bases for J; bases not matched to a gene: 19. The CDR3 contains 16 residues. The CDR3 is CASSLGIRGQGEGGYF. The CDR3 DNA reads as TGTGCCAGCAGCCTAGGGATTAGGGGACAGGGGGAGGGTGGGTACTTC.

V usage is TRBV5-1 and J usage is TRBJ2-1, with TRBD1 matching over 7 bases. Germline CDR1 reads SGHRS; CDR2 reads YFSETQ. Trimming at V came to 4 bases and at J to 7 bases, leaving 8 bases not matched to a gene. The CDR3 extends over 14 amino acids. The CDR3 sequence: CASSVGQVLNEQFF. CDR3 coding DNA: TGCGCCAGCAGCGTTGGACAGGTTCTAAATGAGCAGTTCTTC.

This chain connects TRBV29-1 to TRBJ2-5; D not certain. The CDR3 consists of 10 residues. Germline V CDR1 and CDR2: SQVTM, ANQGSEA. Trimming took off 4 bases at V and 6 bases at J, with 6 bases between the two ends. As DNA, the CDR3 is TGCAGCGTTGCAGGAAAGACCCAGTACTTC. Residues: CSVAGKTQYF.

The gene calls are TRBV4-3 and TRBJ2-3; 8 nucleotides agree with TRBD1. CDR3 size: 17 residues. J lost 3 bases, V lost 0 bases, and 8 bases had no gene match. Germline V gives CDR1 LGHNA, CDR2 YSLEER. Written as DNA, the CDR3 is TGCGCCAGCAGCCAAGATCCGGCAGGACAGGGAACAGATACGCAGTATTTT. It encodes CASSQDPAGQGTDTQYF.

This chain uses TRBV6-4 with TRBJ1-1; D might be TRBD1 (6 bases). Trimming removed 6 bases from V and 1 base from J, with 9 bases in between. CDR1 and CDR2 from the germline V gene are MRHNA and SNTAGT. The CDR3 is made up of 13 amino acids. The CDR3 loop is CASSGQPNTEAFF. Here the CDR3 DNA reads TGTGCCAGCAGCGGACAGCCGAACACTGAAGCTTTCTTT.

CDR3 in DNA: TGTGCCAGCAGTTCCACAGGGGGAACTAATGAAAAACTGTTTTTT. This codes for CASSSTGGTNEKLFF. The chain combines TRBV6-5 with TRBJ1-4; 8 nucleotides match TRBD1. J lost 1 base, V lost 4 bases, and 2 bases had no gene match. The CDR3 contains 15 residues. Germline values: CDR1 MNHEY, CDR2 SVGAGI.